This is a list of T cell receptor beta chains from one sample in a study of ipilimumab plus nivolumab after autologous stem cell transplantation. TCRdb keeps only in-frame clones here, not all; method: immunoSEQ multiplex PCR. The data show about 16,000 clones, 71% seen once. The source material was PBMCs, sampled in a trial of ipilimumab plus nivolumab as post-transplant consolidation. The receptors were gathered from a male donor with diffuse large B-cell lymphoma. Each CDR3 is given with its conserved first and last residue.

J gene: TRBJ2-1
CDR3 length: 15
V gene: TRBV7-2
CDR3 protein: CASSFWTSGGDEQFF

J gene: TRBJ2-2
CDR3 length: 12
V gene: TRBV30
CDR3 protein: CAWSVLGGELFF

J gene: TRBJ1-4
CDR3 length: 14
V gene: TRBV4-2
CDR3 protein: CASSQGQGDEKLFF

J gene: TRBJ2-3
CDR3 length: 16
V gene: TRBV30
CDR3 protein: CAWRGGPSRGPDTQYF

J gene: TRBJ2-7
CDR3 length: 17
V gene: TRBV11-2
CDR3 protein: CASSQGRGRGSYYEQYF

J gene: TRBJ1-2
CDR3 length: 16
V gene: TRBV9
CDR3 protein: CASSPQPGQSNYGYTF

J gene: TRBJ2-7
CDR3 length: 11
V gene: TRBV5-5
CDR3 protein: CASSLDGRDQF

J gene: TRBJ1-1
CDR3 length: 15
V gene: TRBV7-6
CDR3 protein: CASSLDPGKNTEAFF

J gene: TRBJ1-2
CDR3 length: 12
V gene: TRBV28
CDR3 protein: CASSLVGVGYTF

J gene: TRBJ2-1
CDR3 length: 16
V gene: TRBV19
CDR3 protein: CASSRRGTGAYNEQFF

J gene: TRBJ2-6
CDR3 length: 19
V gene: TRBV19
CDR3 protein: CASSIIIAGVGRSSYVLTF

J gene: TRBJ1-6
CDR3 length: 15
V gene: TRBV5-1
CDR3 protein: CASSLEGPPNSPLHF

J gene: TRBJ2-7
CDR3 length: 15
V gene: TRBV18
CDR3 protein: CASSLTSGASYEQYF

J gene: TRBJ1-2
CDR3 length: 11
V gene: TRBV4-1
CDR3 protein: CASSQELGYTF

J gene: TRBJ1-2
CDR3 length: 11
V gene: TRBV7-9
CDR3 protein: CASSPDYGYTF

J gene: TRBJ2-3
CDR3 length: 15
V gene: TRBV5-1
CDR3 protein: CASSLENPSTDTQYF

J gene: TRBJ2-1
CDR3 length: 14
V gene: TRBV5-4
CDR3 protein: CASSRTSGSNEQFF

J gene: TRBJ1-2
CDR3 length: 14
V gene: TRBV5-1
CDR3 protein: CASSLEASNYGYTF

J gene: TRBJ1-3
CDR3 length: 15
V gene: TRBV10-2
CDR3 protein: CASSEFSGSGNTIYF

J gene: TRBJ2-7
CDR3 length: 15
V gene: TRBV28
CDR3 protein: CASSSHRSSSYEQYF

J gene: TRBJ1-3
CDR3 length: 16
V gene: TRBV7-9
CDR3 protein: CASSLRGPALWNTIYF

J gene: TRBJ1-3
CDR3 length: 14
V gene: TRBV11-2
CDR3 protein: CASSPLGRGNTIYF

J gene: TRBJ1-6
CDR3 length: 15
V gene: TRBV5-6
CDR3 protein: CASSLDGGYNSPLHF

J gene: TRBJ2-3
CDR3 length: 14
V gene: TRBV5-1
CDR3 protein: CASSLATSGDTQYF

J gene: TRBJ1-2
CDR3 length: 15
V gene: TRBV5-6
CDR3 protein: CASSLEAAQLYGYTF

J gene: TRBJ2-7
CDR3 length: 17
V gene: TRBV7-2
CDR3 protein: CASSPPLSQVRPYEQYF

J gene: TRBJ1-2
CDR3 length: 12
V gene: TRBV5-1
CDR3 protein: CASSPEGLGYTF

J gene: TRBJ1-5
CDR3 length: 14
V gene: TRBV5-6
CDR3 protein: CASSRTDSNQPQHF

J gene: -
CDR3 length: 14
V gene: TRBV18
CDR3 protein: CASSPTTDSYEQYF

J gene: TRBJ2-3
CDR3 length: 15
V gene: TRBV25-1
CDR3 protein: CASSEGQGETDTQYF

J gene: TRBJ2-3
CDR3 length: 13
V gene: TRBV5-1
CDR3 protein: CASSSTSTDTQYF

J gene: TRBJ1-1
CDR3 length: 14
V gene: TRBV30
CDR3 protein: CAWSTRFVNTEAFF

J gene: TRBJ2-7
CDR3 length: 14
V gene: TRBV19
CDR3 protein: CASSNRGNSYEQYF

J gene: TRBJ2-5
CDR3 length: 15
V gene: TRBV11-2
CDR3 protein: CASSTRLAGEATQYF

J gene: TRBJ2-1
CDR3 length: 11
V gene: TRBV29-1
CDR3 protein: CSVVGEAEQFF

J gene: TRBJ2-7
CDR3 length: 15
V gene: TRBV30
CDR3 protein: CAWGGHRGRIVEQYF

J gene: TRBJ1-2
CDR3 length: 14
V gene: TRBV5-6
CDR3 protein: CASSSSGTYYGYTF

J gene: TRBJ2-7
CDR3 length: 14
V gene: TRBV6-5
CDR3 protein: CASRLTVGLYEQYF

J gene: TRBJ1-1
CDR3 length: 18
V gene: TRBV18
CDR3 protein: CASSLTAGQGPQGTEAFF

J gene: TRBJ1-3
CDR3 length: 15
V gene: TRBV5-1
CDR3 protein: CASSPQGDTGNTIYF

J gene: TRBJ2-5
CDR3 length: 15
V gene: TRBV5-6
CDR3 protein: CASSPGIIVTETQYF

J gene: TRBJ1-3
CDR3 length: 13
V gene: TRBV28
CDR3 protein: CASRRTVGNTIYF

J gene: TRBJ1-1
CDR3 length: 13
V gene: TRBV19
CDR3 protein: CASSIGVETEAFF

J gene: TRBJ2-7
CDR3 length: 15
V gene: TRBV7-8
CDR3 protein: CASSSTSGATYEQYF